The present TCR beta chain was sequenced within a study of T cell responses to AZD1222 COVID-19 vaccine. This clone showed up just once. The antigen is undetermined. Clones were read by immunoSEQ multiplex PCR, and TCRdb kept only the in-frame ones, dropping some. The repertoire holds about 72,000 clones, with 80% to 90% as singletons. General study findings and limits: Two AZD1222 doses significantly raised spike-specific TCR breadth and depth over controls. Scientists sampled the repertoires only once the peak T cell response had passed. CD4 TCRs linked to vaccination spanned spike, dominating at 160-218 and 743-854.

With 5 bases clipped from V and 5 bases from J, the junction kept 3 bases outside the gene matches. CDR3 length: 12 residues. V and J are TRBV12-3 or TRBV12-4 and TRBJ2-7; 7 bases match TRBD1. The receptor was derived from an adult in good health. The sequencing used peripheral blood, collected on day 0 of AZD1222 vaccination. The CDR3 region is CASSDRAHEQYF. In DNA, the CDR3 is TGTGCCAGCAGTGACAGGGCCCACGAGCAGTACTTC.